This T cell receptor (beta chain) was identified in a study of Ad26.COV2.S vaccination and SARS-CoV-2 variants. Study context: Recipients of Ad26.COV2.S got it intramuscularly, once or twice 56 days apart. Study conclusions and caveats: Substantial post-vaccination breadth of spike-specific CD8+ and CD4+ T cell responses was reported.

The CDR3 is 14 residues long. The germline V gene has CDR1 MDHEN and CDR2 SYDVKM. Trimming at V came to 6 bases and at J to 8 bases, leaving 9 bases not matched to a gene. In this sample, this clone turned up once. Its antigen remains unidentified. Treatment of the sample: about 20 received Ad26.COV2.S at low or high dose, single or two shots; roughly 5 received placebo; per-sample allocation not given. Day 63 following the first vaccine or placebo injection was when the samples were taken. Produced via immunoSEQ multiplex PCR; TCRdb's table is partial and in-frame only. Among 350,000 to 500,000 clones listed, over 75% were seen once.

The TCR comes from a person aged 18-65 years who received the Ad26.COV2.S COVID-19 vaccine or a placebo. The rearrangement links TRBV28 to TRBJ1-4; the match to TRBD1 covers 7 bases. Here the sequenced sample was peripheral blood, taken in a trial of Ad26.COV2.S vaccine versus placebo. CDR3 amino acids: CASSNRGMWEKLFF. The CDR3 nucleotides are TGTGCCAGCAGCAACAGGGGCATGTGGGAAAAACTGTTTTTT.